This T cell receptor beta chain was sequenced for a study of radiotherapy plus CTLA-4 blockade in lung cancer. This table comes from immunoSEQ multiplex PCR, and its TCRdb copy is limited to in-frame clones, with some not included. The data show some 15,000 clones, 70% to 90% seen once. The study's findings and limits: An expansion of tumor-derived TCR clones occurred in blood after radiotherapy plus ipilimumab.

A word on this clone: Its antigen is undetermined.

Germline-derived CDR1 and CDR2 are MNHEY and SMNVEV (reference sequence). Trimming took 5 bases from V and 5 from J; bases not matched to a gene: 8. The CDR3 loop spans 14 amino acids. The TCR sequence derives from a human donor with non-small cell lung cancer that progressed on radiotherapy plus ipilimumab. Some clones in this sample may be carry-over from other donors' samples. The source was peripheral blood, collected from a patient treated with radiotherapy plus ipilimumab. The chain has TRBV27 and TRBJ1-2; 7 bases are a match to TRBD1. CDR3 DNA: TGTGCCAGCAGTCCGAGACAGGGACTTTATGGCTACACCTTC. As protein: CASSPRQGLYGYTF.